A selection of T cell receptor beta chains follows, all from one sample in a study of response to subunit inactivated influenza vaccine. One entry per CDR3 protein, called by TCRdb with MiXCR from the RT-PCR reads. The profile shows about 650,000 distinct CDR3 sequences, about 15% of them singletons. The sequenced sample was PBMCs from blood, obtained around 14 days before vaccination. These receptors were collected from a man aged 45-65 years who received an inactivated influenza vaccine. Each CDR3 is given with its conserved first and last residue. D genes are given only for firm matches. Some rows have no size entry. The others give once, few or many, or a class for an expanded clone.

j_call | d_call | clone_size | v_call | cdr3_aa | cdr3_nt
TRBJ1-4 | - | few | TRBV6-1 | CASSRNNNEKLFF | TGTGCCAGCAGTCGGAACAATAATGAAAAACTGTTTTTT
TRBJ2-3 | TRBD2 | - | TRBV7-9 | CASRGTIIDTQYF | TGTGCCAGCAGGGGGACTATTATAGATACGCAGTATTTT
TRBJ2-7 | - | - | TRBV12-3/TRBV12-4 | CASSLGRGQNF | TGTGCCAGCAGTTTGGGTCGCGGACAGAACTTC
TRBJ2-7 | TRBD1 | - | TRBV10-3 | CAIRDRTEEQYF | TGTGCCATCAGGGACAGGACAGAGGAGCAGTACTTC
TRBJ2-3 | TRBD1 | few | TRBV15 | CATRQTATGEGTQYF | TGTGCCACCCGACAAACCGCGACAGGGGAAGGTACGCAGTATTTT
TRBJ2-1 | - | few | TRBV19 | CASSIDEGVIYNEQFF | TGTGCCAGTAGTATAGATGAGGGGGTAATCTACAATGAGCAGTTCTTC
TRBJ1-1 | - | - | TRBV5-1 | CASSLVGGSEAFF | TGCGCCAGCAGCTTGGTTGGTGGGTCTGAAGCTTTCTTT
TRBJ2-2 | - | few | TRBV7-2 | CASRSGLLNTGELFF | TGTGCCAGCAGGTCGGGACTTCTGAACACCGGGGAGCTGTTTTTT
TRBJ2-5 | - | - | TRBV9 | CASSVAARGRQETQYF | TGTGCCAGCAGCGTAGCTGCGAGGGGGAGACAAGAGACCCAGTACTTC
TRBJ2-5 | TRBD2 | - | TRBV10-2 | CASAFGTRYQETQYF | TGCGCCAGCGCCTTCGGGACTAGATACCAAGAGACCCAGTACTTC
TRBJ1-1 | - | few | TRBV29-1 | CSVSNRLGDTEAFF | TGCAGCGTTTCGAACAGGCTCGGGGACACTGAAGCTTTCTTT
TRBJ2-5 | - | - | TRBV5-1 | CASSLEPDPTETQYF | TGCGCCAGCAGCTTGGAGCCAGACCCCACAGAGACCCAGTACTTC
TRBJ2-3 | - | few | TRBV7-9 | CASSLGGQRDTQYF | TGTGCCAGCAGCTTGGGCGGGCAGCGGGATACGCAGTATTTT
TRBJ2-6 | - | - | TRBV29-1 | CSVGWRVGDVLTF | TGCAGCGTTGGGTGGAGGGTTGGAGACGTCCTGACTTTC
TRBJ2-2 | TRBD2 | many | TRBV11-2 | CATQRGGAGELFF | TGTGCCACCCAGCGGGGGGGCGCCGGGGAGCTGTTTTTT
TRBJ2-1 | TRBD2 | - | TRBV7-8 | CASSFIQSRLAGVNNEQFF | TGTGCCAGCAGCTTCATCCAGTCGAGACTAGCGGGAGTTAACAATGAGCAGTTCTTC
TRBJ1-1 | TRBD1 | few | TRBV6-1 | CASRKTGVNTEAFF | TGTGCCAGCAGGAAAACAGGGGTGAACACTGAAGCTTTCTTT
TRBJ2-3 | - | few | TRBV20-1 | CSARAAERGTDTQYF | TGCAGTGCTAGAGCCGCGGAGAGGGGCACAGATACGCAGTATTTT
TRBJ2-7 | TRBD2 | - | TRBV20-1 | CSASSSGTTYEQYF | TGCAGTGCTAGTTCTAGCGGGACTACCTACGAGCAGTACTTC
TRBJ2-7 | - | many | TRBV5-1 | CASSLSQGQQYF | TGCGCCAGCAGCTTGTCGCAGGGACAGCAGTACTTC